This is a list of T cell receptor beta chains from one sample in a study of blood T cell repertoires in COVID-19. Repertoires were generated with immunoSEQ multiplex PCR, while TCRdb's copy carries only in-frame clones and drops some. The sample has roughly 260,000 clones, about nine tenths seen once. The sequenced sample consisted of PBMCs or T cells enriched from blood (not recorded which). The receptors stem from a woman aged 18-29 years who had recovered from COVID-19. Both conserved end residues are part of each CDR3. The D gene is left open where the match is weak. Only some rows state a clone size, as once, few, many or a class for expanded clones.

>TRBD1|TRBJ2-7|-|TRBV16
TGTGCCAGCAGCCAATCAAGGACAGGGGGCGAGCAGTACTTC
CASSQSRTGGEQYF
>-|TRBJ1-5|-|TRBV5-1
TGCGCCAGCAGCTTGGCCGGAGGGGGCAATCAGCCCCAGCATTTT
CASSLAGGGNQPQHF
>-|TRBJ2-7|-|TRBV7-9
TGTGCCAGCAGCTTAGACGGGTCTAGCAGCTACGAGCAGTACTTC
CASSLDGSSSYEQYF
>TRBD1|TRBJ2-3|-|TRBV7-2
TGTGCCAGCAGCCCTATACACAGGGGTAATACGCAGTATTTT
CASSPIHRGNTQYF
>-|TRBJ1-1|few|TRBV7-9
TGTGCCAGCAGCCTTATTAACAGGGCCACTGAAGCTTTCTTT
CASSLINRATEAFF
>-|TRBJ2-1|-|TRBV4-3
TGCGCCAGCAGCCAAGATTTAAATAGATTTCACAATGAGCAGTTCTTC
CASSQDLNRFHNEQFF
>-|TRBJ2-3|-|TRBV6-2/TRBV6-3
TGTGCCAGCAGTTACAACCCACAGGGGAGGACAGATACGCAGTATTTT
CASSYNPQGRTDTQYF
>-|TRBJ2-1|-|TRBV28
TGTGCCAGCAGCCCCATAGGGCTAGCGAATGAGCAGTTCTTC
CASSPIGLANEQFF
>-|TRBJ2-5|-|TRBV6-5
TGTGCCAGCAGTTCCCCAGGACAGCTGTACCAAGAGACCCAGTACTTC
CASSSPGQLYQETQYF
>-|TRBJ2-1|-|TRBV7-2
TGTGCCAGCAGCTTAGGGGCGTACTACAATGAGCAGTTCTTC
CASSLGAYYNEQFF
>TRBD2|TRBJ2-2|-|TRBV7-8
TGTGCCAGCAGCTTCCCTCGGACTAGCGGGAGGGCCGTTGACGGGGAGCTGTTTTTT
CASSFPRTSGRAVDGELFF
>-|TRBJ1-4|once|TRBV15
TGTGCCACCAGCAGAGGGGGCAATGAAAAACTGTTTTTT
CATSRGGNEKLFF
>-|TRBJ1-1|-|TRBV10-3
TGTGCCATCGGTGATATGAACACTGAAGCTTTCTTT
CAIGDMNTEAFF
>TRBD1|TRBJ1-2|-|TRBV9
TGTGCCAGCAGCGTATCGCTGGGACAGGGGTGGGACTATGGCTACACCTTC
CASSVSLGQGWDYGYTF
>TRBD1|TRBJ1-2|-|TRBV10-3
TGTGCCATCACCCCGGGCCCGGGACAGGGGGCGGGAAATGGCTACACCTTC
CAITPGPGQGAGNGYTF
>-|TRBJ2-7|-|TRBV10-2
TGCGCCAGCAGTGGCCTCAAAATGGCGCAGTACTTC
CASSGLKMAQYF
>-|TRBJ2-1|-|TRBV27
TGTGCCAGCAGTTTAACAGCGGGTGAGCAGTTCTTC
CASSLTAGEQFF
>-|TRBJ2-3|-|TRBV18
TGTGCCAGCTCCCCCAGCGGACGTTCAGATACGCAGTATTTT
CASSPSGRSDTQYF
>-|TRBJ1-2|-|TRBV5-4
TGTGCCAGCAGCTTGGCCGGGGCTAACTATGGCTACACCTTC
CASSLAGANYGYTF
>TRBD1|TRBJ1-2|once|TRBV28
TGTGCCAGCAGGCCCCCGACAGGGGCAAACTATGGCTACACCTTC
CASRPPTGANYGYTF
>-|TRBJ1-4|-|TRBV6-5
TGTGCCAGCACCCAGACGGGGGGGGCTAATGAAAAACTGTTTTTT
CASTQTGGANEKLFF
>TRBD1|TRBJ1-1|-|TRBV7-9
TGTGCCAGCAGCTCCGGACAGGGGAACACTGAAGCTTTCTTT
CASSSGQGNTEAFF
>TRBD1|TRBJ1-6|once|TRBV6-1
TGTGCCAGCAGTGCCTTCAGACAGGGGAGTAATTCACCCCTCCACTTT
CASSAFRQGSNSPLHF
>-|TRBJ1-1|-|TRBV6-5
TGTGCCAGCAGGTCGACAGATGAAGCTTTCTTT
CASRSTDEAFF
>TRBD1|TRBJ1-4|-|TRBV9
TGTGCCAGCAGCTCCTTGGACAGGGGCCTTGCAACTAATGAAAAACTGTTTTTT
CASSSLDRGLATNEKLFF
>-|TRBJ2-1|once|TRBV5-1
TGCGCCAGCAGCTCGGGACATAGCTCCTACAATGAGCAGTTCTTC
CASSSGHSSYNEQFF
>TRBD2|TRBJ2-3|-|TRBV18
TGTGCCAGCTCAACCCTTGGCGGGGGAGAGACAGATACGCAGTATTTT
CASSTLGGGETDTQYF
>TRBD1|TRBJ2-7|-|TRBV28
TGTGCCAGCAGACTCGGACAGGGGCCCTACGAGCAGTACTTC
CASRLGQGPYEQYF
>-|TRBJ1-6|once|TRBV19
TGTGCCAGTAGCAGTCTCACCGGGCCCCTCCACTTT
CASSSLTGPLHF
>-|TRBJ1-2|few|TRBV5-4
TGTGCCGGTAAGACAGGAGTAGGTGGCTACACCTTC
CAGKTGVGGYTF
>TRBD2|TRBJ2-3|-|TRBV28
TGTGCCAGCAGTTTGTTAGCGGGAGGGCGAACAGATACGCAGTATTTT
CASSLLAGGRTDTQYF
>-|TRBJ1-2|-|TRBV5-6
TGTGCCAGCAGCTTGGACAGACCCTATGGCTACACCTTC
CASSLDRPYGYTF
>TRBD2|TRBJ2-7|-|TRBV7-2
TGTGCCAGCAGCTTAGGGCCAGCGGGGCCCTACGAGCAGTACTTC
CASSLGPAGPYEQYF
>-|TRBJ1-6|-|TRBV7-2
TGTGCCAGCAGCTTAGAAGTACTTTTGGGCTCACCCCTCCACTTT
CASSLEVLLGSPLHF
>TRBD1|TRBJ1-2|-|TRBV5-5
TGTGCCAGCAGCCGTGGGGCCGGGACAGAAAATGCTAACTATGGCTACACCTTC
CASSRGAGTENANYGYTF
>TRBD1|TRBJ2-1|-|TRBV7-9
TGTGCCAGCTCCCGGGACAGCGCCTACAATGAGCAGTTCTTC
CASSRDSAYNEQFF
>-|TRBJ2-1|-|TRBV3-1/TRBV3-2
TGTGCCAGCAGCCCCGACTTGCGCTGGGAGGAGCAGTTCTTC
CASSPDLRWEEQFF
>-|TRBJ1-1|once|TRBV5-5
TGTGCCAGCAGCGTTGGGGGGTGGGTGACTGAAGCTTTCTTT
CASSVGGWVTEAFF
>-|TRBJ1-4|once|TRBV4-1
TGCGCCAGCAGCCAAGCCGGCATGCCGGGGGAGGATGAAAAACTGTTTTTT
CASSQAGMPGEDEKLFF
>TRBD1|TRBJ1-1|-|TRBV3-1/TRBV3-2
TGTGCCAGCAGCTCCCCAGGGGGCACTGAAGCTTTCTTT
CASSSPGGTEAFF
>-|TRBJ1-6|-|TRBV18
TGTGCCAGCTCACCCATAGGACAGAATAATTCACCCCTCCACTTT
CASSPIGQNNSPLHF
>-|TRBJ1-1|-|TRBV7-9
TGTGCCAGCAGCGAAGAAGGAGTGGGAGGCACTGAAGCTTTCTTT
CASSEEGVGGTEAFF